These 27 T cell receptor beta chains were all obtained from the same sample, sequenced in a study of shared clonotypes between healthy human individuals (dated by TCRdb to 2018 to 2020). Preparation of the library involved the immunoSEQ multiplex PCR assay. TCRdb retrieved this table from immuneACCESS and kept in-frame rearrangements only. Not all clones are present; in checked studies, unresolved V genes account for under half, and no reason is known for the remainder. The sample table contains a few million clones; only one count was recorded for 92% of them. Of the sample, 0.3% to 0.4% falls within the top ten clones. The material sequenced was naive CD4+ T cells from PBMCs. According to the study, the label for this sample's cell subset or site signals: CD45RA+ positively selected. The source is a man between 18 and 35 years old in good health. Some clones in this sample may be carry-over from other donors' samples.

In this sample, this clone turned up a few times. The chain carries TRBV10-1 and TRBJ2-7; D tentatively fits TRBD1 or TRBD2 (5 bases each). The CDR3 runs 14 residues. Trimming took off 8 bases at V and 1 base at J, with 15 bases between the two ends. From germline, CDR1 is WNHNN and CDR2 SYGVQD (reference sequence). The CDR3 loop is CASERGTLSYEQYF. In nucleotides, the CDR3 is TGCGCCAGCGAGCGAGGGACGTTGTCCTACGAGCAGTACTTC.

The chain has TRBV28 and TRBJ1-1; D remains ambiguous. V lost 5 bases, J lost 1 base, and 17 bases lay in between. This CDR3 is built from 16 residues. Germline lookup yields CDR1 MDHEN and CDR2 SYDVKM. CDR3 in amino acids: CASSTPPGGANTEAFF. The CDR3 DNA is TGTGCCAGCAGTACCCCACCCGGAGGCGCGAACACTGAAGCTTTCTTT. Supplemented by reference TRBV28 and TRBJ1-1, the full variable domain reads DVKVTQSSRYLVKRTGEKVFLECVQDMDHENMFWYRQDPGLGLRLIYFSYDVKMKEKGDIPEGYSVSREKKERFSLILESASTNQTSMYLCASSTPPGGANTEAFFGQGTRLTVV.

The rearrangement joins TRBV5-6 to TRBJ1-4; 9 bases are a match to TRBD1. The V gene end was trimmed by 3 bases and the J gene end by 0 bases; junction bases not matched to a gene: 3. The CDR3 has 16 amino acids. Germline V gene lookup returns CDR1 SGHDT and CDR2 YYEEEE. In nucleotides, the CDR3 is TGTGCCAGCAGCTCCGGGACAGGGACAACTAATGAAAAACTGTTTTTT. It is translated as CASSSGTGTTNEKLFF.

The gene calls are TRBV5-1 and TRBJ2-7; 9 bases match TRBD2. The length of the CDR3 is 15 residues. Trimming at V came to 4 bases and at J to 2 bases, leaving 7 bases not matched to a gene. Germline loops: CDR1 SGHRS, CDR2 YFSETQ. Here the CDR3 DNA reads TGCGCCAGCAGCCAAAGACTAGCGGAACCCTACGAGCAGTACTTC. Amino acids: CASSQRLAEPYEQYF.

This chain links TRBV7-2 with TRBJ1-1; the match to TRBD1 covers 10 bases. Trimming cost V 5 bases and J 5 bases; bases outside gene matches: 5. Germline values: CDR1 SGHTA, CDR2 FQGNSA. The CDR3 has 14 residues. The CDR3 region has the DNA TGTGCCAGCAGCCTCACGGGACAGGGGACTGAAGCTTTCTTT. It yields the protein CASSLTGQGTEAFF. Filled out from reference TRBV7-2 and TRBJ1-1, the complete variable domain reads GAGVSQSPSNKVTEKGKDVELRCDPISGHTALYWYRQSLGQGLEFLIYFQGNSAPDKSGLPSDRFSAERTGGSVSTLTIQRTQQEDSAVYLCASSLTGQGTEAFFGQGTRLTVV.

The chain couples TRBV10-3 to TRBJ2-2; 11 bases match TRBD2. The CDR3 has 16 amino acids. Germline CDR1 reads ENHRY; CDR2 reads SYGVKD. V trimming: 6 bases; J trimming: 4 bases; junction bases outside the gene matches: 7. CDR3 region: CAISDTSGSFTGELFF. The DNA of the CDR3 is TGTGCCATCAGCGATACTAGCGGGAGTTTCACCGGGGAGCTGTTTTTT.

V and J are TRBV28 and TRBJ1-5; the D gene is possibly TRBD1 (6 bases). V was trimmed by 3 bases and J by 2 bases, leaving 14 bases between them. CDR1 MDHEN and CDR2 SYDVKM come from the germline V gene. This CDR3 has 16 amino acids. Written as DNA, the CDR3 is TGTGCCAGCAGTTTTAGGGGCAGGGGTGGCAATCAGCCCCAGCATTTT. Protein: CASSFRGRGGNQPQHF.

This chain links TRBV29-1 with TRBJ1-2; TRBD1 might be the D (5 bases). Between the trimmed V and J ends, which lost 5 bases and 1 base, there was a span of 17 bases. This CDR3 has 15 residues. Germline V gene lookup returns CDR1 SQVTM and CDR2 ANQGSEA. The chain's CDR3 is CSVSRRGRFNYGYTF. CDR3 in DNA: TGCAGCGTTTCTAGGAGGGGCAGGTTTAACTATGGCTACACCTTC.

The chain links TRBV4-3 to TRBJ1-3; D gene uncertain. The germline V and J ends were trimmed by 0 bases and 1 base, with 10 bases remaining between them. The CDR3 totals 16 residues. In germline, CDR1 is LGHNA, CDR2 YSLEER. CDR3 coding DNA: TGCGCCAGCAGCCAAGATTATAGATCTTCTGGAAACACCATATATTTT. Amino acids: CASSQDYRSSGNTIYF.

V gene TRBV27 combines with J gene TRBJ2-5, with D maybe TRBD2 (6 bases). Germline loops: CDR1 MNHEY, CDR2 SMNVEV (reference sequence). The length of the CDR3 is 14 residues. The ends were cut back, 1 base at V and 7 bases at J, with 13 bases in the middle. Here the CDR3 DNA reads TGTGCCAGCAGTTTATACCTAGCGACGGGGACCCAGTACTTC. Translated, it gives CASSLYLATGTQYF.

The J gene is TRBJ2-2, the V gene TRBV6-6, with D possibly being TRBD2 (6 bases). The germline V gene has CDR1 MNHNY and CDR2 SVGAGI (reference sequence). V lost 8 bases to trimming and J lost 6 bases, with 22 bases between them. This CDR3 comprises 16 residues. This chain's CDR3 is CASSLLGAGQSGELFF. In DNA form, the CDR3 reads TGTGCCAGCTCCCTACTGGGAGCGGGCCAATCCGGGGAGCTGTTTTTT.

The gene calls are TRBV5-1 and TRBJ2-3; D is possibly TRBD2 (5 bases). The CDR3 length is 15 residues. V was trimmed by 0 bases and J by 2 bases, leaving 10 bases between them. Germline V lookup: CDR1 SGHRS, CDR2 YFSETQ. This CDR3 is CASSLAPSYTDTQYF. The CDR3 DNA reads as TGCGCCAGCAGCTTGGCTCCTAGCTACACAGATACGCAGTATTTT. Based on the CDR3 plus reference TRBV5-1 and TRBJ2-3, the full variable domain is KAGVTQTPRYLIKTRGQQVTLSCSPISGHRSVSWYQQTPGQGLQFLFEYFSETQRNKGNFPGRFSGRQFSNSRSEMNVSTLELGDSALYLCASSLAPSYTDTQYFGPGTRLTVL.

Points on this clone: Other DNA sequences in the same sample also yield this CDR3. J is TRBJ2-5 and V is TRBV28; D is undetermined. V was pared by 6 bases and J by 2 bases, with 10 bases between. The length of the CDR3 is 13 residues. Germline V gene data show CDR1 as MDHEN and CDR2 as SYDVKM. CDR3 coding DNA: TGTGCCAGCAGACGTGGGCCTCAAGAGACCCAGTACTTC. This sequence encodes CASRRGPQETQYF.

V and J are TRBV30 and TRBJ1-1; 9 bases line up with TRBD1. V dropped 6 bases and J dropped 9; count of bases not matched to a gene: 5. The CDR3 is 11 residues long. Germline assignment: CDR1 GTSNPN and CDR2 SVGIG (reference sequence). The CDR3, as DNA: TGTGCCTGTTACAGGGGGCAGAAAGCTTTCTTT. It specifies CACYRGQKAFF.

The V and J genes are TRBV2 and TRBJ2-1; D is possibly TRBD1 (6 bases). V was clipped by 4 bases and J by 6 bases, with 10 bases between them. The V gene's germline CDR1 is SNHLY and CDR2 FYNNEI. CDR3 length: 13 residues. CDR3 in DNA: TGTGCCAGCAGTGGGGGGCTTATCAATGAGCAGTTCTTC. This sequence encodes CASSGGLINEQFF.

V and J are TRBV2 and TRBJ1-5, with 8 bases aligning to TRBD1. CDR3 size: 14 residues. V shed 5 bases and J 4 bases; nucleotides not matched to a gene: 4. CDR1 is SNHLY and CDR2 is FYNNEI in the germline V gene. The chain's CDR3 is CASSQTGENQPQHF. The CDR3 DNA reads as TGTGCCAGCAGTCAGACAGGGGAGAATCAGCCCCAGCATTTT.

A word on this clone: Other DNA sequences within the sample encode an identical CDR3. The CDR3 DNA sequence: TGTGCCAGCAGCGTAGGCGGCGGTGGCACAGATACGCAGTATTTT. Its translation is CASSVGGGGTDTQYF. V usage is TRBV9 and J usage is TRBJ2-3, with D unresolved. CDR3 length: 15 residues. Germline-derived CDR1 and CDR2 are SGDLS and YYNGEE. Trimming removed 0 bases from V and 1 base from J, with 9 bases in between.

The chain employs TRBV9 and TRBJ2-1, with a tentative D call TRBD2 (6 bases). The V end was cut by 2 bases, the J end by 8 bases, with 14 bases between. Germline V gives CDR1 SGDLS, CDR2 YYNGEE. This CDR3 spans 14 amino acids. The CDR3 sequence: CASSVNPRGDEQFF. In DNA, the CDR3 is TGTGCCAGCAGCGTTAACCCGCGGGGCGATGAGCAGTTCTTC.

As DNA, the CDR3 is TGTGCCTGGAGCTCCCCGGGACTAGCGGGAGTGGGTGAGCAGTTCTTC. Protein product: CAWSSPGLAGVGEQFF. V and J are TRBV30 and TRBJ2-1; 14 bases are a match to TRBD2. Germline loops: CDR1 GTSNPN, CDR2 SVGIG (reference sequence). The CDR3 spans 16 residues. Trimming cost V 3 bases and J 9 bases; bases outside gene matches: 10.

A single count supports this clone. The V call is TRBV9, the J call TRBJ1-2; D possibly corresponds to TRBD1 (6 bases). Trimming took off 3 bases at V and 1 base at J, with 10 bases between the two ends. This CDR3 has 14 residues. Germline V gene lookup returns CDR1 SGDLS and CDR2 YYNGEE. CDR3 DNA sequence: TGTGCCAGCAGCGCCAGGGACATTAACTATGGCTACACCTTC. Amino acid sequence: CASSARDINYGYTF.

This chain uses TRBV18 with TRBJ2-1, with TRBD2 matching 16 bases. CDR1 and CDR2 from the germline V gene are KGHSH and LQKENI. J lost 9 bases, V lost 4 bases, and 9 bases had no gene match. The CDR3 contains 17 residues. The CDR3 region has the DNA TGTGCCAGCTCACAGGGACTAGCGGGAGGGCCCATGCTTGAGCAGTTCTTC. It encodes CASSQGLAGGPMLEQFF.

The V and J genes are TRBV5-1 and TRBJ1-1; D ambiguous. Germline V gene lookup returns CDR1 SGHRS and CDR2 YFSETQ. V was trimmed by 4 bases and J by 1 base, leaving 11 bases between them. This CDR3 contains 14 residues. CDR3 sequence (DNA): TGCGCCAGCAGCCGTGACGCAGGGAACACTGAAGCTTTCTTT. This codes for CASSRDAGNTEAFF.

The chain employs TRBV7-9 and TRBJ1-1; weak D call: TRBD1 (5 bases). Germline CDR1 SEHNR, CDR2 FQNEAQ (reference sequence). This CDR3 spans 17 amino acids. Deletions cut 5 bases from V and 3 bases from J, with 22 bases between. Written as DNA, the CDR3 is TGTGCCAGCAGCCCGGCCCAGGGCCAAAGGTGGGACACTGAAGCTTTCTTT. Its translation: CASSPAQGQRWDTEAFF.

V gene TRBV7-2 combines with J gene TRBJ1-2, with 11 bases fitting TRBD1. Germline assignment: CDR1 SGHTA and CDR2 FQGNSA. J lost 5 bases, V lost 2 bases, and 10 bases had no gene match. CDR3 length: 17 amino acids. Written as DNA, the CDR3 is TGTGCCAGCAGCTTATTCTTGGGACAGGGGGTTCCATATGGCTACACCTTC. Amino acid sequence: CASSLFLGQGVPYGYTF.

V and J are TRBV5-6 and TRBJ2-3; the D is unclear. The V gene lost 2 bases and the J gene lost 1 base, with 14 bases spanning the gap. The germline gives CDR1 SGHDT, CDR2 YYEEEE. This CDR3 is 16 amino acids long. CDR3 DNA sequence: TGTGCCAGCAGCTTCCGACGGCATACTCGCACAGATACGCAGTATTTT. Encoded protein: CASSFRRHTRTDTQYF.

The chain combines TRBV6-1 with TRBJ1-5; the D is unclear. The V gene lost 3 bases and the J gene lost 0 bases, with 12 bases spanning the gap. Looked up from germline, CDR1 is MNHNS and CDR2 is SASEGT. The CDR3 is 16 residues long. The CDR3 coding sequence is TGTGCCAGCAGTGAGGCGGAGATATATAGCAATCAGCCCCAGCATTTT. It yields the protein CASSEAEIYSNQPQHF.

The V call is TRBV10-3, the J call TRBJ1-4; 9 nucleotides match TRBD1. Germline CDR1 reads ENHRY; CDR2 reads SYGVKD. CDR3 size: 15 residues. Trimming removed 4 bases from V and 7 bases from J; junction bases left unmatched: 7. The CDR3 DNA reads as TGTGCCATCAGTGCCGGACAGGGGAAGGCTGAAAAACTGTTTTTT. Translated, it gives CAISAGQGKAEKLFF.